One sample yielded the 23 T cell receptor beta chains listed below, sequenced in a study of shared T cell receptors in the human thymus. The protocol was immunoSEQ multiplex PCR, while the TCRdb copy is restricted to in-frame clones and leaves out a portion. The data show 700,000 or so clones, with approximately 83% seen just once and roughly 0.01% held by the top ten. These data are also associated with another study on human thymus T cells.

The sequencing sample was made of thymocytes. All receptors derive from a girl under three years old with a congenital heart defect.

The CDR3 coding sequence is TGTGCCAGCAGCTTGTGGCTGGGACAGGGAATAAAGAAAAACACCATATATTTT. It specifies CASSLWLGQGIKKNTIYF. This chain links TRBV7-6 with TRBJ1-3; TRBD1 matches 9 bases. J gave up 6 bases and V 3 bases, and 15 bases lay outside the gene matches. This CDR3 is 18 amino acids long. Germline lookup yields CDR1 SGHVS and CDR2 FNYEAQ.

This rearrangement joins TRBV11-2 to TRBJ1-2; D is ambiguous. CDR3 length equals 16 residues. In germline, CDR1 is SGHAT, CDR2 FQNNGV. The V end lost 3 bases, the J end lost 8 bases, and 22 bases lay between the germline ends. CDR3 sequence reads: CASSLRDALRIGGYTF. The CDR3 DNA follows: TGTGCCAGCAGCTTGCGCGATGCCCTGAGGATTGGGGGCTACACCTTC.

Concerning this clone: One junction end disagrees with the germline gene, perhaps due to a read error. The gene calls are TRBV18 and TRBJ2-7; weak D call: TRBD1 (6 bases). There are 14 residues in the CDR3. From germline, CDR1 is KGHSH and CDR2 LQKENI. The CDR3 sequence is CASSPGHPDYGQYF. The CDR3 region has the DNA TGTGCCAGCTCACCGGGACACCCAGACTACGGGCAGTACTTC.

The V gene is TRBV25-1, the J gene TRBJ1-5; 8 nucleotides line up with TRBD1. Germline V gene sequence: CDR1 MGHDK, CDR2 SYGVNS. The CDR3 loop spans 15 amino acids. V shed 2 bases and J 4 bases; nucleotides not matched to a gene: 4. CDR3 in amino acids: CASSERGQDNQPQHF. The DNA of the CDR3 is TGTGCCAGCAGTGAACGGGGACAGGATAATCAGCCCCAGCATTTT.

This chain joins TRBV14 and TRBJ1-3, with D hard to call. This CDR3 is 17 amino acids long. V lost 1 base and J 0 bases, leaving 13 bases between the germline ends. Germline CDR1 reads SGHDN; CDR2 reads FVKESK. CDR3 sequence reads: CASSQARDTRSGNTIYF. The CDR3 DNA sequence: TGTGCCAGCAGCCAAGCCAGAGACACCCGCTCTGGAAACACCATATATTTT.

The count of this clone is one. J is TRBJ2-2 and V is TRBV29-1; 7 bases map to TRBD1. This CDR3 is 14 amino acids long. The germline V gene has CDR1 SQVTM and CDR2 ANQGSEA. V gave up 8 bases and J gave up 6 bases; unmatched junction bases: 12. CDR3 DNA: TGCAGCACGCCCGTTGAGGGGGCAGCCGGGGAGCTGTTTTTT. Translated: CSTPVEGAAGELFF.

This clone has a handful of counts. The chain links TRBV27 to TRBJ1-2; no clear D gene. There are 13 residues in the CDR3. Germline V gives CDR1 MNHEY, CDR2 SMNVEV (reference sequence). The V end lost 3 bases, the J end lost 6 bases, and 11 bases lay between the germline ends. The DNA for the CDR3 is TGTGCCAGCAGTTTCGAGGGTAGGAATGGCTACACCTTC. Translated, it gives CASSFEGRNGYTF.

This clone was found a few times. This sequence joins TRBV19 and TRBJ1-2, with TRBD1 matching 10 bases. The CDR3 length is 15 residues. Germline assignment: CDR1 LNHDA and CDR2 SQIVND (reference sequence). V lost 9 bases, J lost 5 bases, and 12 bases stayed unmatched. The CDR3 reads CASKNRDRGLYGYTF. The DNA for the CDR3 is TGTGCCAGCAAGAACCGGGACAGGGGCCTATATGGCTACACCTTC.

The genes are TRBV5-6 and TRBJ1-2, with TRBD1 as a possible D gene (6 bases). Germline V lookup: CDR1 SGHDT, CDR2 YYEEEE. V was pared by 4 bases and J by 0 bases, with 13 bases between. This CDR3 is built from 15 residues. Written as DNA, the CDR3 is TGTGCCAGCAGCCCCGGGACACTCGCTAACTATGGCTACACCTTC. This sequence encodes CASSPGTLANYGYTF.

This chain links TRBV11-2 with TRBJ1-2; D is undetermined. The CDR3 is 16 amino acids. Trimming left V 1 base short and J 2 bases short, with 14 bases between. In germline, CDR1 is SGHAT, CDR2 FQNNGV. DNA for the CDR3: TGTGCCAGCAGCTTAGCCCCGTTCGAGGGAAACTATGGCTACACCTTC. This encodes CASSLAPFEGNYGYTF.

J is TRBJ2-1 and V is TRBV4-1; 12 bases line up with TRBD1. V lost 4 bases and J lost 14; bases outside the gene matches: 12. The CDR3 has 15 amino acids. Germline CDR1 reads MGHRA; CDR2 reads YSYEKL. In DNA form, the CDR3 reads TGCGCCAGCAGCCCGGGACAGGGGGCTTTGAGGCAGGAGTTCTTC. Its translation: CASSPGQGALRQEFF.

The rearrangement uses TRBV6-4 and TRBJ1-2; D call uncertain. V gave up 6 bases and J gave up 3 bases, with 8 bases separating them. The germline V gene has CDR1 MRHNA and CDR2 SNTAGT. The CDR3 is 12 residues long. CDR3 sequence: CASRDDYYGYTF. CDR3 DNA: TGTGCCAGCAGGGACGACTACTATGGCTACACCTTC.

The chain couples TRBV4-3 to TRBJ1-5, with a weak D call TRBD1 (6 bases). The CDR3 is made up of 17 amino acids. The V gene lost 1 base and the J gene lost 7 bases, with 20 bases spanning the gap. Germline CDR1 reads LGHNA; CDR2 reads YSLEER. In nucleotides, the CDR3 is TGCGCCAGCAGCCAAGCGCGCGTCGGGGGGCTCGGACAGCCCCAGCATTTT. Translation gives CASSQARVGGLGQPQHF.

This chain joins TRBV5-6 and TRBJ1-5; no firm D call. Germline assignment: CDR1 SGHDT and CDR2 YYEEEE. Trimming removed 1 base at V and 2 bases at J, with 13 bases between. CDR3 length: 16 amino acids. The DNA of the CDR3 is TGTGCCAGCAGCTTGTTCACAGAATGGGGCAATCAGCCCCAGCATTTT. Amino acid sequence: CASSLFTEWGNQPQHF.

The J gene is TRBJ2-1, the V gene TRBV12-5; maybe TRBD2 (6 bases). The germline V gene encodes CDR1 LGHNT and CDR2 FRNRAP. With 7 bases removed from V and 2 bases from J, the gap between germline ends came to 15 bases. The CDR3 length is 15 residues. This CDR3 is CASVQNGTPYNEQFF. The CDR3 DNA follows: TGTGCTAGTGTTCAAAACGGGACTCCCTACAATGAGCAGTTCTTC.

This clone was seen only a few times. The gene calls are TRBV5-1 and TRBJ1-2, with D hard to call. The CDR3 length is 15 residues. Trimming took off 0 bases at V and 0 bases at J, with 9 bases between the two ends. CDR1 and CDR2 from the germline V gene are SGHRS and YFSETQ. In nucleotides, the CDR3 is TGCGCCAGCAGCTTGGTAGCCGACGCTAACTATGGCTACACCTTC. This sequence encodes CASSLVADANYGYTF.

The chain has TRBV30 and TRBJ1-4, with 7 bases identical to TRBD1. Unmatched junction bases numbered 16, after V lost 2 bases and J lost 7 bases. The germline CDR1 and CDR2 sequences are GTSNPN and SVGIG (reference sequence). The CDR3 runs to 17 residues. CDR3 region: CAWSTSFQGQVVEKLFF. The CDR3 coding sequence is TGTGCCTGGAGTACCTCGTTCCAAGGACAGGTGGTTGAAAAACTGTTTTTT.

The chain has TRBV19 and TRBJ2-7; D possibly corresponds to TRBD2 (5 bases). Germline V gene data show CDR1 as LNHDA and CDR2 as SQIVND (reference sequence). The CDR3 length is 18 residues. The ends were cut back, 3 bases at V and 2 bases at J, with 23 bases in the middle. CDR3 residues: CASSIIPIRVHGTYEQYF. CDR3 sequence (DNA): TGTGCCAGTAGTATTATCCCCATCCGCGTGCACGGGACCTACGAGCAGTACTTC.

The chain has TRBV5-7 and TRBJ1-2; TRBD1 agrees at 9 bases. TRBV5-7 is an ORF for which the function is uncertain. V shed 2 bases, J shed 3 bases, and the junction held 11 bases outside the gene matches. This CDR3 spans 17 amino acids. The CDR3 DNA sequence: TGTGCCAGCAGCTTATTCCCGGGACAGGGTTTCGACTATGGCTACACCTTC. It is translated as CASSLFPGQGFDYGYTF.

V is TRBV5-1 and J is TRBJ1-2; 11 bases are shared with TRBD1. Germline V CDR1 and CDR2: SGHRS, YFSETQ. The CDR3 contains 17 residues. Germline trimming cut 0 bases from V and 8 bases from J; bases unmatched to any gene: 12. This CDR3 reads CASSLEGQGVPGGGYTF. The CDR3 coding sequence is TGCGCCAGCAGCTTGGAGGGACAGGGGGTTCCGGGAGGCGGCTACACCTTC.

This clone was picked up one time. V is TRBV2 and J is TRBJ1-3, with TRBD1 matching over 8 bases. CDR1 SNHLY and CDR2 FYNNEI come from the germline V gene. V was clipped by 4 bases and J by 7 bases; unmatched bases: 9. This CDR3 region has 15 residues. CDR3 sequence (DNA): TGTGCCAGCAGTGGAAGGGGGACAGGTGATAACACCATATATTTT. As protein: CASSGRGTGDNTIYF. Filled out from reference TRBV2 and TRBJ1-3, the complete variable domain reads EPEVTQTPSHQVTQMGQEVILRCVPISNHLYFYWYRQILGQKVEFLVSFYNNEISEKSEIFDDQFSVERPDGSNFTLKIRSTKLEDSAMYFCASSGRGTGDNTIYFGEGSWLTVV.

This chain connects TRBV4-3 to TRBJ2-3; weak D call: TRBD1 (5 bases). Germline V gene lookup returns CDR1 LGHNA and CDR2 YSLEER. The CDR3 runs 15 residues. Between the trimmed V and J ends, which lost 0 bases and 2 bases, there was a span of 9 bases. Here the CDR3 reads CASSQDGAVTDTQYF. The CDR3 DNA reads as TGCGCCAGCAGCCAAGATGGGGCGGTCACAGATACGCAGTATTTT.

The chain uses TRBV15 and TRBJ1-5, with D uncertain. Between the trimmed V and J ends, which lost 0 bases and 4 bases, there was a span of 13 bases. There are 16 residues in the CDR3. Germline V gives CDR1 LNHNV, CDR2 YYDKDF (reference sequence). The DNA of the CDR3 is TGTGCCACCAGCAGAGAGGGCAGGTTCTCAAATCAGCCCCAGCATTTT. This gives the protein CATSREGRFSNQPQHF.